The 31 T cell receptor beta chains given below trace back to one sample, sequenced in a study of spatial heterogeneity in lung cancer. Using its own MiXCR run on the 5' RACE reads, TCRdb lists one record per CDR3 protein. The sample records just under 45,000 distinct CDR3 sequences, 20% to 25% being singletons. The sample's time point: blood at routine non-recurrence follow-up after resection. The material sequenced was PBMCs, taken at follow-up. These receptors originate from a female donor with early-stage non-small cell lung cancer.

This clonotype was seen a handful of times. V and J are TRBV6-1 and TRBJ1-2; 7 nucleotides match TRBD1. Losses at the gene ends were 3 bases for V and 4 bases for J; bases not matched to a gene: 11. The CDR3 loop spans 16 amino acids. The germline CDR1 and CDR2 sequences are MNHNS and SASEGT. In DNA, the CDR3 is TGTGCCAGCAGTGATGCCTCAGGGGGAGCGAGCTATGGCTACACCTTC. This codes for CASSDASGGASYGYTF.

This clonotype was observed a few times. V gene TRBV27 combines with J gene TRBJ1-1; the D is unclear. The CDR3 covers 15 residues. The V gene's germline CDR1 is MNHEY and CDR2 SMNVEV (reference sequence). Trimming left V 4 bases short and J 3 bases short, with 15 bases between. This chain's CDR3 is CASSSPPGKDTEAFF. CDR3 nucleotide sequence: TGTGCCAGCAGTTCCCCCCCTGGTAAGGACACTGAAGCTTTCTTT.

This clonotype was observed at least ten times. This sequence joins TRBV12-3 or TRBV12-4 and TRBJ2-1, with 10 bases that match TRBD2. This CDR3 has 16 amino acids. Trimming cost V 5 bases and J 7 bases; bases outside gene matches: 11. This CDR3 is CASSPFTSGKWNEQFF. The DNA of the CDR3 is TGTGCCAGCAGTCCATTTACTAGCGGGAAATGGAATGAGCAGTTCTTC.

The chain combines TRBV7-9 with TRBJ2-1, with 13 bases fitting TRBD2. V lost 6 bases, J lost 4 bases, and 3 bases stayed unmatched. In germline, CDR1 is SEHNR, CDR2 FQNEAQ (reference sequence). The CDR3 is made up of 15 amino acids. CDR3 sequence: CASRPGLAGYNEQFF. As DNA, the CDR3 is TGTGCCAGCAGACCGGGACTAGCGGGGTACAATGAGCAGTTCTTC.

This clonotype was observed many times. The rearrangement joins TRBV2 to TRBJ2-1, with 8 bases matching TRBD2. The length of the CDR3 is 13 residues. V lost 6 bases, J lost 5 bases, and 3 bases stayed unmatched. Per germline, CDR1 SNHLY and CDR2 FYNNEI. CDR3 region: CASRRGANNEQFF. CDR3 DNA: TGTGCCAGCAGGCGGGGGGCCAACAATGAGCAGTTCTTC.

This clonotype was counted ten times or more. The chain employs TRBV5-4 and TRBJ2-3; D is uncertain. This CDR3 is built from 12 residues. Per the germline V gene, CDR1 is SGHNT and CDR2 is YYREEE (reference sequence). V lost 0 bases and J 6 bases, leaving 5 bases between the germline ends. CDR3 DNA sequence: TGTGCCAGCAGCTTGGATCGCGATACGCAGTATTTT. Its translation is CASSLDRDTQYF.

In its sample, this clonotype was seen a few times. The chain carries TRBV18 and TRBJ2-5, with D perhaps matching TRBD1 or TRBD2 (5 bases each). Trimming removed 2 bases from V and 5 bases from J, with 18 bases in between. The length of the CDR3 is 16 residues. Germline V gives CDR1 KGHSH, CDR2 LQKENI. CDR3 protein: CASSPSRDLAGETQYF. The CDR3 DNA reads TGTGCCAGCTCACCATCCCGGGACCTCGCAGGGGAGACCCAGTACTTC.

This chain uses TRBV29-1 with TRBJ2-7; D gene ambiguous. V lost 5 bases and J lost 0, with 8 bases in between. Germline V gives CDR1 SQVTM, CDR2 ANQGSEA. This CDR3 region has 12 residues. CDR3 region: CSVLGNSYEQYF. The CDR3 bases are TGCAGCGTTCTCGGCAACTCCTACGAGCAGTACTTC.

A remark on this clonotype: The junction does not match germline at one end; this may be a read error. This rearrangement joins TRBV12-3 or TRBV12-4 to TRBJ2-1; tentative D call: TRBD2 (6 bases). The CDR3 covers 13 residues. CDR3 bases: TGTGCCAGCAGTTCTAGCGCGGGAAGAGACACCAGCTTC. Amino acids: CASSSSAGRDTSF.

The rearrangement links TRBV21-1 to TRBJ1-6. TRBV21-1 is described as a pseudogene. The CDR3 covers 14 residues. CDR3 in DNA: TGTGCCAGCAGCATATCGGGGAATAATTCACCCCTCCACTTT. Amino acids: CASSISGNNSPLHF.

Sample share makes this clonotype medium-sized. This chain links TRBV12-3 or TRBV12-4 with TRBJ1-5; D gene uncertain. Trimming stripped 3 bases from V and 2 bases from J, with 5 bases between. The CDR3 covers 13 residues. CDR3 sequence: CASSFQGNQPQHF. Here the CDR3 DNA reads TGTGCCAGCAGTTTCCAGGGCAATCAGCCCCAGCATTTT.

The V gene is TRBV19, the J gene TRBJ1-6; tentatively, D is TRBD1 (5 bases). The germline gives CDR1 LNHDA, CDR2 SQIVND (reference sequence). This CDR3 region has 14 residues. V shed 4 bases and J shed 6 bases, with 10 bases lying between them. CDR3: CASSTGRSNSPLHF. CDR3 in DNA: TGTGCCAGTAGTACGGGACGTTCTAATTCACCCCTCCACTTT.

The chain recombines TRBV7-3 with TRBJ2-2; 11 bases map to TRBD2. CDR3 length: 19 amino acids. Germline values: CDR1 SGHTA, CDR2 FQGTGA. V dropped 5 bases and J dropped 4; count of bases not matched to a gene: 15. The chain's CDR3 is CASSPHSGGVDFGTGELFF. In DNA form, the CDR3 reads TGTGCCAGCAGCCCGCATAGCGGGGGGGTCGATTTCGGCACCGGGGAGCTGTTTTTT. Using reference TRBV7-3 and TRBJ2-2 for the parts outside the CDR3, the full variable domain is GAGVSQTPSNKVTEKGKYVELRCDPISGHTALYWYRQSLGQGPEFLIYFQGTGAADDSGLPNDRFFAVRPEGSVSTLKIQRTERGDSAVYLCASSPHSGGVDFGTGELFFGEGSRLTVL.

The chain links TRBV5-6 to TRBJ2-7; D possibly matches TRBD1 or TRBD2 (5 bases each). The V end was cut by 3 bases, the J end by 2 bases, with 12 bases between. From germline, CDR1 is SGHDT and CDR2 YYEEEE. This CDR3 is 14 amino acids long. The CDR3 DNA sequence: TGTGCCAGCAGCTGGGGACCGCGAACCTACGAGCAGTACTTC. Translated: CASSWGPRTYEQYF.

V usage is TRBV20-1 and J usage is TRBJ1-3, with D possibly being TRBD1 (6 bases). The CDR3 extends over 14 amino acids. Germline V lookup: CDR1 DFQATT, CDR2 SNEGSKA (reference sequence). V was clipped by 2 bases and J by 7 bases, with 15 bases between them. The CDR3: CSARSGKGGNTIYF. The CDR3 nucleotides read TGCAGTGCTAGATCCGGAAAGGGGGGCAACACCATATATTTT.

This clonotype has only a few counts. This sequence joins TRBV2 and TRBJ2-4; D gene unclear. V was clipped by 8 bases and J by 0 bases, with 11 bases between them. Germline V gives CDR1 SNHLY, CDR2 FYNNEI. This CDR3 has 14 amino acids. For the CDR3, the DNA is TGTGCCAGCCGTACCGCCCTAGCCAAAAACATTCAGTACTTC. Residues: CASRTALAKNIQYF.

This clonotype was counted ten times or more. This chain connects TRBV19 to TRBJ2-2; 7 bases line up with TRBD1. Germline V gene lookup returns CDR1 LNHDA and CDR2 SQIVND (reference sequence). Trimming at V came to 6 bases and at J to 5 bases, leaving 6 bases not matched to a gene. The CDR3 contains 14 residues. CDR3 sequence reads: CASSPTGRTGELFF. The CDR3 nucleotides are TGTGCCAGTAGCCCGACAGGGAGAACCGGGGAGCTGTTTTTT. Filled out from reference TRBV19 and TRBJ2-2, the complete variable domain reads DGGITQSPKYLFRKEGQNVTLSCEQNLNHDAMYWYRQDPGQGLRLIYYSQIVNDFQKGDIAEGYSVSREKKESFPLTVTSAQKNPTAFYLCASSPTGRTGELFFGEGSRLTVL.

The J gene is TRBJ2-3, the V gene TRBV21-1; TRBD1, the table's D call, was not compared with the DNA. TRBV21-1 is a pseudogene segment. This CDR3 has 15 residues. CDR3: CASSKGQGDGDTQYF. CDR3 bases: TGTGCCAGCAGCAAAGGACAGGGGGATGGAGATACGCAGTATTTT.

The V and J genes are TRBV29-1 and TRBJ2-7; D remains ambiguous. The CDR3 length is 13 residues. Trimming removed 4 bases from V and 0 bases from J, with 10 bases in between. Germline V CDR1 and CDR2: SQVTM, ANQGSEA. CDR3 region: CSVGPASSYEQYF. Written as DNA, the CDR3 is TGCAGCGTTGGACCAGCCTCCTCCTACGAGCAGTACTTC.

This clonotype was seen only a few times. This rearrangement joins TRBV7-2 to TRBJ1-2; D is undetermined. V was trimmed by 2 bases and J by 8 bases, leaving 9 bases between them. CDR3 length: 12 residues. Germline V CDR1 and CDR2: SGHTA, FQGNSA. The CDR3 coding sequence is TGTGCCAGCAGCTTATACGGGAGCGGCTACACCTTC. It is translated as CASSLYGSGYTF. Full variable domain (rest looked up from reference TRBV7-2 and TRBJ1-2): GAGVSQSPSNKVTEKGKDVELRCDPISGHTALYWYRQSLGQGLEFLIYFQGNSAPDKSGLPSDRFSAERTGGSVSTLTIQRTQQEDSAVYLCASSLYGSGYTFGSGTRLTVV.

This clonotype has at least ten counts. The V call is TRBV27, the J call TRBJ1-5; perhaps TRBD1 as D (5 bases). The length of the CDR3 is 14 residues. Germline V gives CDR1 MNHEY, CDR2 SMNVEV (reference sequence). V lost 3 bases and J lost 0, with 6 bases in between. CDR3 residues: CASSFGHSNQPQHF. CDR3 DNA sequence: TGTGCCAGCAGTTTTGGACATAGCAATCAGCCCCAGCATTTT.

Comments on this clonotype: Germline is not matched at one junction end, which may reflect a read error. The chain has TRBV20-1 and TRBJ1-5; 7 positions agree with TRBD1. The CDR3 spans 15 residues. Germline V CDR1 and CDR2: DFQATT, SNEGSKA (reference sequence). CDR3 residues: CSARPPGQSNQPQHF. CDR3 in DNA: TGCAGTGCTAGACCCCCGGGACAGTCCAATCAGCCCCAGCACTTT.

This clonotype was recorded at least ten times. This chain connects TRBV6-6 to TRBJ2-5; TRBD2 might be the D (6 bases). V shed 6 bases and J shed 5 bases, with 13 bases lying between them. Germline values: CDR1 MNHNY, CDR2 SVGAGI (reference sequence). CDR3 length equals 13 residues. DNA of the CDR3: TGTGCCAGCAGCGGGAGAGCTTGGGAGACCCAGTACTTC. Amino acids: CASSGRAWETQYF.

This clonotype was counted ten times or more. V is TRBV6-2 or TRBV6-3 and J is TRBJ2-7, with a tentative D call TRBD1 (5 bases). The CDR3 length is 13 residues. From germline, CDR1 is MNHEY and CDR2 SVGEGT. V dropped 5 bases and J dropped 0 bases, with 8 bases sitting between them. CDR3 amino acids: CASSQTASYEQYF. For the CDR3, the DNA is TGTGCCAGCAGTCAGACAGCCTCCTACGAGCAGTACTTC.

Ten or more counts support this clonotype. CDR3 sequence reads: CSVESVGAPTEAFF. The CDR3 nucleotides read TGCAGCGTTGAATCAGTGGGGGCGCCCACTGAAGCTTTCTTT. The V and J genes are TRBV29-1 and TRBJ1-1; tentative D call: TRBD1 (6 bases). CDR1 and CDR2 from the germline V gene are SQVTM and ANQGSEA. The CDR3 is 14 amino acids. With 2 bases removed from V and 4 bases from J, the gap between germline ends came to 14 bases.

This clonotype was found many times. The chain is built from TRBV7-2 and TRBJ2-7; TRBD2 agrees at 9 bases. CDR1 is SGHTA and CDR2 is FQGNSA in the germline V gene. The length of the CDR3 is 14 residues. V gave up 3 bases and J gave up 4 bases; unmatched junction bases: 4. The CDR3 bases are TGTGCCAGCAGCTTGGCTAGCGGGACGTACGAGCAGTACTTC. It encodes CASSLASGTYEQYF.

This chain connects TRBV5-1 to TRBJ2-7, with D uncertain. V was trimmed by 7 bases and J by 2 bases, leaving 7 bases between them. This CDR3 has 11 residues. Looked up from germline, CDR1 is SGHRS and CDR2 is YFSETQ. Here the CDR3 reads CASSSTYEQYF. In DNA, the CDR3 is TGCGCCAGCTCGAGTACCTACGAGCAGTACTTC.

In nucleotides, the CDR3 is TGTGCCAGCAGCCCCCGACTAGCGGGAGTATCCGAGCAGTACTTC. It encodes CASSPRLAGVSEQYF. The V call is TRBV9, the J call TRBJ2-7; 12 bases are shared with TRBD2. The V segment lost 4 bases and the J segment 6 bases; nucleotides outside the gene matches: 8. This CDR3 is built from 15 residues. Per germline, CDR1 SGDLS and CDR2 YYNGEE.

This clonotype has ten or more counts. This chain connects TRBV11-2 to TRBJ2-2; 10 nucleotides match TRBD1. This CDR3 has 17 residues. Germline CDR1 reads SGHAT; CDR2 reads FQNNGV. V lost 5 bases to trimming and J lost 7 bases; unmatched junction nucleotides: 13. The CDR3: CASSALYRQGAIGELFF. The CDR3 nucleotides read TGTGCCAGCAGCGCGTTATATAGACAGGGGGCTATCGGGGAGCTGTTTTTT.

This chain joins TRBV30 and TRBJ2-1, with TRBD2 matching 8 bases. Germline-derived CDR1 and CDR2 are GTSNPN and SVGIG (reference sequence). The junction had 7 bases not matched to a gene; V was cut back by 5 bases and J by 4 bases. The CDR3 spans 14 residues. The CDR3: CAWLTSGTYNEQFF. The CDR3 coding sequence is TGTGCCTGGCTCACTAGCGGCACATACAATGAGCAGTTCTTC.

The chain carries TRBV7-3 and TRBJ2-5, with TRBD1 matching 8 bases. Trimming removed 5 bases from V and 5 bases from J; junction bases left unmatched: 7. This CDR3 contains 14 residues. Germline-derived CDR1 and CDR2 are SGHTA and FQGTGA. Written as DNA, the CDR3 is TGTGCCAGCAGCCCCACAGGGGGAAGTGAGACCCAGTACTTC. It specifies CASSPTGGSETQYF.